Presented here are 29 T cell receptor beta chains from one specimen sequenced in a study of blood T cell repertoires in COVID-19 (TCRdb year 2020). Library preparation used the immunoSEQ multiplex PCR assay. What TCRdb holds here is the immuneACCESS table cut down to in-frame rearrangements. Part of the clones is not present; checked against another copy, under half of the missing clones reflect an unresolved V gene, and the others are unexplained. In this sample the table shows 300,000 to 400,000 clones, 90% of which occur a single time. The leading ten clones occupy approximately 4.1% of the sample. The specimen sequenced was PBMCs or T cells enriched from blood (not recorded which). The receptors were sampled from a woman aged 30 to 39 who had been exposed to COVID-19.

The chain joins TRBV7-2 to TRBJ2-3; D may be TRBD2 (6 bases). Trimming pared 5 bases from V and 1 base from J, leaving 16 bases between. Germline values: CDR1 SGHTA, CDR2 FQGNSA. The CDR3 sequence is 16 residues long. CDR3 sequence (DNA): TGTGCCAGCAGCCCTAGACGGACGGGAGGCACAGATACGCAGTATTTT. Its translation is CASSPRRTGGTDTQYF.

This chain links TRBV4-3 with TRBJ1-1; D is perhaps TRBD1 (6 bases). CDR3 length equals 15 residues. V was cut by 0 bases and J by 5 bases, with 13 bases left in between. Germline lookup yields CDR1 LGHNA and CDR2 YSLEER. CDR3 sequence: CASSQDRGGDTEAFF. The DNA of the CDR3 is TGCGCCAGCAGCCAAGATCGCGGGGGCGATACTGAAGCTTTCTTT.

This clone was observed a few times. V usage is TRBV6-4 and J usage is TRBJ2-6; D not resolved. CDR3 length: 13 amino acids. Trimming cost V 6 bases and J 0 bases, with 3 bases left between them. Per germline, CDR1 MRHNA and CDR2 SNTAGT. CDR3 in DNA: TGTGCCAGCAGCCTCTCTGGGGCCAACGTCCTGACTTTC. This encodes CASSLSGANVLTF.

The CDR3 spells CASSLVAQVSKNIQYF. In nucleotides, the CDR3 is TGCGCCAGCAGCTTGGTGGCCCAGGTATCCAAAAACATTCAGTACTTC. The rearrangement joins TRBV5-1 to TRBJ2-4; D gene uncertain. The CDR3 extends over 16 amino acids. Germline values: CDR1 SGHRS, CDR2 YFSETQ. Trimming pared 0 bases from V and 2 bases from J, leaving 12 bases between.

The CDR3 DNA follows: TGTGCCAGCAGCCGAGAAGTGGCCAACGTCCTGACTTTC. This translates into CASSREVANVLTF. The V and J genes are TRBV6-2 or TRBV6-3 and TRBJ2-6; D remains ambiguous. The CDR3 consists of 13 residues. V was shortened by 6 bases and J by 6 bases, with 9 bases between the two germline ends. The germline V gene has CDR1 MNHEY and CDR2 SVGEGT.

The chain combines TRBV27 with TRBJ2-7; 11 nucleotides agree with TRBD2. Looked up from germline, CDR1 is MNHEY and CDR2 is SMNVEV (reference sequence). V trimming: 2 bases; J trimming: 3 bases; junction bases outside the gene matches: 3. This CDR3 has 15 residues. For the CDR3, the DNA is TGTGCCAGCAGTTTACTAGCGGGGGGAAACTACGAGCAGTACTTC. It is translated as CASSLLAGGNYEQYF.

In nucleotides, the CDR3 is TGTGCCAGCAGCTTAACAGGGGCTAATGAAAAACTGTTTTTT. It is translated as CASSLTGANEKLFF. The chain employs TRBV27 and TRBJ1-4; 7 bases are a match to TRBD1. The length of the CDR3 is 14 residues. Per germline, CDR1 MNHEY and CDR2 SMNVEV (reference sequence). V was pared by 6 bases and J by 3 bases, with 4 bases of the junction left unmatched.

On this clone itself: Other DNA sequences of this sample code for an identical CDR3. The chain links TRBV12-3 or TRBV12-4 to TRBJ1-1, with a possible D match to TRBD1 (6 bases). The CDR3 has 13 residues. Trimming stripped 2 bases from V and 4 bases from J, with 8 bases between. The DNA of the CDR3 is TGTGCCAGCAGTTTACGAGGGGGCACTGAAGCTTTCTTT. As protein: CASSLRGGTEAFF.

The CDR3 region is CASRGGLGAIGYTF. In DNA form, the CDR3 reads TGTGCCAGCAGGGGGGGGCTAGGCGCTATTGGCTACACCTTC. V gene TRBV2 combines with J gene TRBJ1-2, with TRBD1 as a possible D gene (6 bases). The CDR3 is 14 amino acids. CDR1 is SNHLY, CDR2 FYNNEI, per germline. V was clipped by 6 bases and J by 7 bases, with 18 bases between them.

The chain links TRBV25-1 to TRBJ2-2; 7 bases line up with TRBD1. The V gene end was trimmed by 5 bases and the J gene end by 0 bases; junction bases not matched to a gene: 3. This CDR3 is built from 15 residues. CDR1 MGHDK and CDR2 SYGVNS come from the germline V gene. Here the CDR3 DNA reads TGTGCCAGCAGTATCAGGGGGACGAACACCGGGGAGCTGTTTTTT. Protein: CASSIRGTNTGELFF.

The chain links TRBV10-1 to TRBJ1-2; TRBD1 might be the D (6 bases). Trimming pared 10 bases from V and 1 base from J, leaving 16 bases between. In germline, CDR1 is WNHNN, CDR2 SYGVQD (reference sequence). The CDR3 is made up of 14 amino acids. The DNA for the CDR3 is TGCGCCAACCTAAACAGGGACCTTAACTATGGCTACACCTTC. Amino acid sequence: CANLNRDLNYGYTF.

The genes are TRBV24-1 and TRBJ2-1; 10 bases are a match to TRBD2. Unmatched junction bases numbered 5, after V lost 5 bases and J lost 5 bases. The germline CDR1 and CDR2 sequences are KGHDR and SFDVKD. The CDR3 sequence is 15 residues long. In DNA form, the CDR3 reads TGTGCCACCAGTGGGTGGACTAGCGGCAACAATGAGCAGTTCTTC. It is translated as CATSGWTSGNNEQFF.

This clone appeared a single time. This chain links TRBV7-9 with TRBJ1-6; D is unresolved. V was cut by 1 base and J by 8 bases, with 12 bases left in between. This CDR3 has 15 amino acids. Germline CDR1 is SEHNR and CDR2 is FQNEAQ (reference sequence). CDR3 sequence reads: CASSLVEGPYSPLHF. For the CDR3, the DNA is TGTGCCAGCAGCTTAGTAGAGGGTCCGTATTCACCCCTCCACTTT.

The rearrangement links TRBV7-9 to TRBJ1-2; TRBD1 matches at 7 bases. The CDR3 is 14 residues long. In germline, CDR1 is SEHNR, CDR2 FQNEAQ (reference sequence). V was clipped by 5 bases and J by 1 base; unmatched bases: 4. Written as DNA, the CDR3 is TGTGCCAGCAGCGTGACAGGGATTAACTATGGCTACACCTTC. It is translated as CASSVTGINYGYTF.

This chain connects TRBV4-3 to TRBJ2-2, with D hard to call. This CDR3 contains 17 residues. The germline CDR1 and CDR2 sequences are LGHNA and YSLEER. V dropped 0 bases and J dropped 1 base, with 12 bases sitting between them. The CDR3 here is CASSQEGGPGNTGELFF. CDR3 coding DNA: TGCGCCAGCAGCCAAGAGGGTGGTCCGGGGAACACCGGGGAGCTGTTTTTT.

This clone was recorded once. The V call is TRBV6-5, the J call TRBJ1-1; 9 bases are shared with TRBD1. CDR1 and CDR2 (germline): MNHEY, SVGAGI. The V and J ends lost 7 bases and 5 bases, in that order; junction bases with no gene match: 5. This CDR3 contains 13 residues. The CDR3 DNA is TGTGCCAGCACCCGGACAGGGGCAACTGAAGCTTTCTTT. This codes for CASTRTGATEAFF.

This clone appeared once. The chain employs TRBV7-2 and TRBJ1-5, with no clear D. The V end was cut by 1 base, the J end by 0 bases, with 10 bases between. CDR1 and CDR2 (germline): SGHTA, FQGNSA. This CDR3 contains 16 residues. The CDR3 sequence: CASSLGDTYSNQPQHF. CDR3 bases: TGTGCCAGCAGCTTAGGAGACACATATAGCAATCAGCCCCAGCATTTT.

The V and J genes are TRBV7-6 and TRBJ1-2; 9 nucleotides match TRBD1. V lost 0 bases to trimming and J lost 6 bases; unmatched junction nucleotides: 11. CDR1 is SGHVS and CDR2 is FNYEAQ in the germline V gene. This CDR3 region has 17 residues. The CDR3 protein is CASSLAPGGQGGNGYTF. CDR3 bases: TGTGCCAGCAGCTTAGCGCCGGGGGGACAGGGTGGGAATGGCTACACCTTC.

Of note for this clone: The sample has other DNA sequences that encode this CDR3 too. This chain connects TRBV9 to TRBJ2-5, with D perhaps matching TRBD1 (6 bases). CDR1 and CDR2 (germline): SGDLS, YYNGEE. The CDR3 is 14 amino acids. Trimming took 0 bases from V and 4 from J, leaving 10 bases between them. The CDR3 DNA sequence: TGTGCCAGCAGCGTAGATGCAGGGGTAGAGACCCAGTACTTC. Residues: CASSVDAGVETQYF.

The gene calls are TRBV7-6 and TRBJ1-2, with D uncertain. The length of the CDR3 is 17 residues. Deletions cut 1 base from V and 8 bases from J, with 23 bases between. The germline gives CDR1 SGHVS, CDR2 FNYEAQ. CDR3 sequence: CASSLEIGSGSLQGYTF. CDR3 coding DNA: TGTGCCAGCAGCTTAGAAATCGGGTCGGGGTCCTTGCAGGGCTACACCTTC. The full variable domain, rest sourced from reference TRBV7-6 and TRBJ1-2, is GAGVSQSPRYKVTKRGQDVALRCDPISGHVSLYWYRQALGQGPEFLTYFNYEAQQDKSGLPNDRFSAERPEGSISTLTIQRTEQRDSAMYRCASSLEIGSGSLQGYTFGSGTRLTVV.

This chain uses TRBV3-1 (or the pseudogene TRBV3-2) with TRBJ1-2; TRBD1 matches at 9 bases. The CDR3 is 13 amino acids. Trimming cost V 3 bases and J 6 bases; bases outside gene matches: 2. The V gene's germline CDR1 is LGHDT and CDR2 YNNKEL (reference sequence). CDR3: CASSHRTGDGYTF. CDR3 DNA sequence: TGTGCCAGCAGCCACCGGACAGGGGATGGCTACACCTTC.

V is TRBV5-8 and J is TRBJ1-5, with unresolved D. The CDR3 is 16 residues long. Trimming took off 0 bases at V and 4 bases at J, with 14 bases between the two ends. The V gene's germline CDR1 is SGHTS and CDR2 YDEGEE. The CDR3 reads CASSLAFGLGNQPQHF. CDR3 bases: TGTGCCAGCAGCTTGGCTTTCGGGTTGGGTAATCAGCCCCAGCATTTT.

This clone was observed a handful of times. The J gene is TRBJ1-5, the V gene TRBV2; TRBD1 matches at 7 bases. This CDR3 region has 14 residues. With V trimmed by 4 bases and J by 5 bases, 5 bases remained unmatched. Germline V gene data show CDR1 as SNHLY and CDR2 as FYNNEI. Here the CDR3 reads CASSGQGRYQPQHF. In DNA, the CDR3 is TGTGCCAGCAGTGGACAGGGTCGATATCAGCCCCAGCATTTT.

The rearrangement joins TRBV3-1 (or the pseudogene TRBV3-2) to TRBJ2-5; no firm D call. The CDR3 is 12 residues long. V dropped 4 bases and J dropped 5 bases, with 8 bases sitting between them. Germline V gene lookup returns CDR1 LGHDT and CDR2 YNNKEL (reference sequence). CDR3 protein: CASSPRMETQYF. DNA for the CDR3: TGTGCCAGCAGCCCCAGGATGGAGACCCAGTACTTC.

V usage is TRBV3-1 (or the pseudogene TRBV3-2) and J usage is TRBJ2-7; D unclear. In germline, CDR1 is LGHDT, CDR2 YNNKEL (reference sequence). The length of the CDR3 is 13 residues. Trimming took 0 bases from V and 3 from J, leaving 6 bases between them. The CDR3: CASSQESVYEQYF. The CDR3 DNA sequence: TGTGCCAGCAGCCAAGAATCGGTCTACGAGCAGTACTTC.

The CDR3: CASSFRTVHEQYF. The DNA of the CDR3 is TGTGCCAGCAGCTTCCGGACAGTCCACGAGCAGTACTTC. V gene TRBV7-8 combines with J gene TRBJ2-7; the D gene is possibly TRBD1 (6 bases). Germline lookup yields CDR1 SGHVS and CDR2 FQNEAQ. V gave up 3 bases and J gave up 5 bases, with 11 bases separating them. This CDR3 region has 13 residues. Complete variable domain (other parts from reference TRBV7-8 and TRBJ2-7): GAGVSQSPRYKVAKRGQDVALRCDPISGHVSLFWYQQALGQGPEFLTYFQNEAQLDKSGLPSDRFFAERPEGSVSTLKIQRTQQEDSAVYLCASSFRTVHEQYFGPGTRLTVT.

This rearrangement joins TRBV12-3 or TRBV12-4 to TRBJ2-7; maybe TRBD1 (5 bases). Trimming removed 1 base at V and 4 bases at J, with 8 bases between. The CDR3 spans 13 residues. CDR3 protein: CASSLDQGYEQYF. Here the CDR3 DNA reads TGTGCCAGCAGTTTAGATCAGGGTTACGAGCAGTACTTC.

The J gene is TRBJ1-4, the V gene TRBV18; 7 positions match TRBD1. After removal of 3 bases from V and 5 bases from J, the junction contained 3 bases not matched to a gene. This CDR3 contains 14 residues. Germline V gene sequence: CDR1 KGHSH, CDR2 LQKENI. CDR3 amino acids: CASSPGTENEKLFF. The CDR3 DNA reads as TGTGCCAGCTCACCCGGGACAGAAAATGAAAAACTGTTTTTT.

The chain joins TRBV19 to TRBJ2-7, with D perhaps matching TRBD1 (6 bases). Germline CDR1 LNHDA, CDR2 SQIVND (reference sequence). Trimming shortened V by 4 bases and J by 5 bases, and 12 bases separated the two germline ends. This CDR3 region has 13 residues. For the CDR3, the DNA is TGTGCCAGTAGTAGGATACAGGGTCACGAGCAGTACTTC. Amino acids: CASSRIQGHEQYF.